This TCR beta chain came from a study of T-cell reconstitution after alpha-beta-depleted transplantation in children (dated by TCRdb to 2016 to 2017). About the full investigation: The study quantitatively tracked T-cell immune reconstitution after TCRalphabeta/CD19-depleted allogeneic hematopoietic cell transplantation in children using TCR repertoire profiling. What the research found in general, with its limitations: The high TCRbeta diversity at day 60 in some patients was ascribed to recipient T cells and intrathymic progenitors that had survived conditioning. Apparently early alphabetaT-cell count recovery about two months after transplant reportedly relied on only several hundred rapidly expanded clones derived from non-depleted graft cells. Over the following months the frequencies of hyperexpanded clones went down, and after one year T-cell counts and TCRbeta diversity were mostly credited to newly produced T cells.

This clonotype was found a few times. Its recognized antigen is unknown. There are no base qualities to consult, and no much larger clone falls within one base. This specimen's treatment or condition label, per the study, means: allogeneic hematopoietic cell transplantation with graft depleted of TCRalphabeta T cells and CD19 B cells. Transplant recipients were children who received TCRalphabeta/CD19-depleted allogeneic hematopoietic cell grafts. The library came from PCR. Instrument on record: Illumina HiSeq 2500. Molecular barcoding was employed in the preparation of TCR libraries, with unique molecular identifiers being used to normalize TCRbeta repertoire quantification. TCRdb took the public reads, trimmed them with fastp at Q25, ran MiXCR for clone calling and kept in-frame beta chains. Rows are unified per CDR3 protein, each entry keeping the most common DNA and genes. For this sample the table gives about 980,000 distinct CDR3 sequences, of which 25% to 30% were detected only once. The top ten clones comprise around 30% of the sample.

Germline trimming amounts to 6 bases on V and 5 bases on J, with 6 as the count of junction bases outside the gene matches. Inclusive of the bounding cysteine and phenylalanine, the CDR3 is 13 residues long. Of the read, only the CDR3 DNA is kept; its 39 bases are in frame from base 1. CDR1 and CDR2 are drawn from the germline V gene: SGHTA, FQGTGA. Sequenced material: PBMCs, mostly from graft donor cells, taken 360 days after TCRalphabeta/CD19-depleted stem cell transplant. The sequence derives from a boy younger than two who had a stem cell transplant for SCID, so the T cells may come from the graft donor. The rearrangement joined TRBV7-3 to TRBJ1-2; 7 bases in between match TRBD1. The sequence in DNA is TGTGCCAGCAGAGCAACAGGGGTTTATGGCTACACCTTC. Its amino acids are CASRATGVYGYTF.